One TCR beta chain is described in this entry. V lost 0 bases, J lost 9 bases, and 13 bases lay in between. Per germline, CDR1 SGDLS and CDR2 YYNGEE. CDR3 size: 14 residues. The entry originates in a study of PD-L1 blockade in urothelial cancer. The time point here: pretreatment peripheral blood. Profiling relied on immunoSEQ multiplex PCR, and the TCRdb table lists in-frame clones only, not all of them. Among about 72,000 clones listed, 75% to 90% were seen once. The sample was PBMCs, taken around atezolizumab (anti-PD-L1) treatment. The sequence derives from an older man with urothelial cancer. This chain connects TRBV9 to TRBJ2-1; D is unclear. CDR3 amino acids: CASSVVVDRSEQFF. In DNA form, the CDR3 reads TGTGCCAGCAGCGTAGTTGTGGATAGGAGTGAGCAGTTCTTC. Full variable domain (rest looked up from reference TRBV9 and TRBJ2-1): DSGVTQTPKHLITATGQRVTLRCSPRSGDLSVYWYQQSLDQGLQFLIQYYNGEERAKGNILERFSAQQFPDLHSELNLSSLELGDSALYFCASSVVVDRSEQFFGPGTRLTVL.